This T cell receptor (beta chain) was recorded in a study of kidney transplant recipient with SARS-CoV-2 infection. TCRdb recomputed calls from the reads with MiXCR, one row per CDR3 protein. The sample records approximately 240,000 distinct CDR3 sequences, 25% to 35% being singletons. This clonotype came up many times. The CDR3 has 18 residues. Germline V gene lookup returns CDR1 LGHDT and CDR2 YNNKEL (reference sequence). Between the trimmed V and J ends, which lost 5 bases and 5 bases, there was a span of 24 bases. The chain is built from TRBV3-1 and TRBJ2-2; D unresolved. The specimen was a blood sample, collected at baseline and around day 110 from a kidney transplant recipient. The TCR sequence derives from a male patient in his thirties who had COVID-19 and was a kidney transplant recipient. The graft donor may have given rise to some T cells. The CDR3 here is CASSSCRPISGLTGELFF. The DNA of the CDR3 is TGTGCCAGCAGCAGTTGCCGTCCCATTTCAGGCTTGACCGGGGAGCTGTTTTTT.